In its sample, the clone carrying this TCR beta chain was seen a few times. Germline V CDR1 and CDR2: MNHEY, SMNVEV (reference sequence). This CDR3 spans 15 amino acids. J was trimmed by 3 bases and V by 8 bases; bases with no gene match: 8. This record belongs to a study of CDR3 diversity in severe acne. Each CDR3 protein is one row after TCRdb ran MiXCR on the PCR reads. The sample records around 83,000 distinct CDR3 sequences, about half being singletons. The chain combines TRBV27 with TRBJ2-1, with 9 nucleotides matching TRBD2. The TCR sequence derives from a male donor with severe acne vulgaris. The sequencing input was blood. Written as DNA, the CDR3 is TGTGCCAGCGCCTTGAGCGGGAGGCTCTACAATGAGCAGTTCTTC. Its protein is CASALSGRLYNEQFF.